The sequence of this T cell receptor (beta chain) was determined in a study of shared clonotypes between healthy human individuals. As to this clone: Its antigen is not known.

Study conclusions and caveats: For naive CD4 cells, approximately 4.8% of clonotypes were shared across four donors. Naive subsets, compared against memory subsets, generally had larger estimated richness values.

The CDR3 spans 12 residues. CDR1 and CDR2 from the germline V gene are SGHNT and YENEEA. V lost 3 bases to trimming and J lost 5 bases, with 4 bases between them. In the study's own analysis: Filtering was not the same, since immunoSEQ gave junction-only sequences without quality scores. Sequencing was performed with immunoSEQ multiplex PCR; in TCRdb, only in-frame clones are kept and a portion is missing. V and J calls plus clone size are reproduced from that table; the DNA served to infer D and trimming. The repertoire includes some 240,000 clones, over 60% of them detected once, and around 10% sits in the top ten. A split of CD4+ cells into CD45RA+ naive and CD45RA-negative memory subsets was performed.

The rearrangement uses TRBV11-3 and TRBJ2-2; D is undetermined. The sample comprised memory CD4+ T cells sorted from blood. Subset described: CD45RA-negative fraction. This TCR was recovered from a man aged 25 to 40 in good health. CDR3 coding DNA: TGTGCCAGCAGCTTGAGGACCGGGGAGCTGTTTTTT. Amino acids: CASSLRTGELFF.